What follows are 32 T cell receptor beta chains derived from one specimen sequenced in a study of early T cells in non-severe SARS-CoV-2 infection. TCRdb ran MiXCR on the 5' RACE reads and lists one entry per CDR3 protein. Here the sample spans approximately 97,000 distinct CDR3 sequences, about 11% being singletons. Sequencing was performed on whole blood, taken at baseline. These receptors all stem from an adult who was a healthcare worker with PCR-confirmed SARS-CoV-2 infection or an uninfected control (not recorded which).

This clonotype was counted between two and nine times. This chain uses TRBV6-1 with TRBJ2-3; D gene unclear. Germline values: CDR1 MNHNS, CDR2 SASEGT. Trimming cost V 4 bases and J 0 bases, with 8 bases left between them. The CDR3 sequence is 14 residues long. The CDR3 coding sequence is TGTGCCAGCAGTGTTGCATACAGCACAGATACGCAGTATTTT. Amino acids: CASSVAYSTDTQYF.

V usage is TRBV12-3 or TRBV12-4 and J usage is TRBJ2-5; 8 bases are shared with TRBD1. The CDR3 runs 15 residues. V gave up 6 bases and J gave up 0 bases; unmatched junction bases: 6. DNA for the CDR3: TGTGCCAGCAGACCGGGACAGGCCTACCAAGAGACCCAGTACTTC. It translates to CASRPGQAYQETQYF.

The chain links TRBV7-2 to TRBJ2-7; a weak D match, TRBD1 (5 bases). Per the germline V gene, CDR1 is SGHTA and CDR2 is FQGNSA. This CDR3 has 14 amino acids. Trimming shortened V by 2 bases and J by 7 bases, and 15 bases separated the two germline ends. Here the CDR3 DNA reads TGTGCCAGCAGCTTAAACCAGGGTGTGGGAGAGCAGTACTTC. Residues: CASSLNQGVGEQYF.

This clonotype has just a few counts. The chain couples TRBV5-4 to TRBJ2-1; 7 bases agree with TRBD2. Germline V gene data show CDR1 as SGHNT and CDR2 as YYREEE (reference sequence). J lost 3 bases, V lost 1 base, and 4 bases had no gene match. This CDR3 has 15 residues. CDR3 sequence reads: CASSLREGFYNEQFF. CDR3 coding DNA: TGTGCCAGCAGCTTGAGGGAGGGATTCTACAATGAGCAGTTCTTC.

The rearrangement uses TRBV12-3 or TRBV12-4 and TRBJ2-7, with 8 positions matching TRBD1. The CDR3 has 15 amino acids. The V segment lost 3 bases and the J segment 5 bases; nucleotides outside the gene matches: 9. CDR3 nucleotides: TGTGCCAGCAGTTTTGCTCAGGGGGCGCAGAACGAGCAGTACTTC. This encodes CASSFAQGAQNEQYF.

The chain employs TRBV2 and TRBJ1-2; 7 bases are a match to TRBD1. Per germline, CDR1 SNHLY and CDR2 FYNNEI. There are 14 residues in the CDR3. Trimming at V came to 4 bases and at J to 4 bases, leaving 6 bases not matched to a gene. CDR3 in amino acids: CASSGNGQVYGYTF. CDR3 nucleotide sequence: TGTGCCAGCAGTGGGAACGGACAGGTCTATGGCTACACCTTC.

This chain links TRBV7-2 with TRBJ2-3; D gene uncertain. The CDR3 is 16 residues long. V gave up 5 bases and J gave up 0 bases, with 15 bases separating them. Germline loops: CDR1 SGHTA, CDR2 FQGNSA. In DNA form, the CDR3 reads TGTGCCAGCAGCCAGGCCCGGCAGAGAAGCACAGATACGCAGTATTTT. It yields the protein CASSQARQRSTDTQYF.

This clonotype was counted only a few times. This rearrangement joins TRBV7-9 to TRBJ2-7; D unclear. Trimming pared 5 bases from V and 3 bases from J, leaving 11 bases between. The V gene's germline CDR1 is SEHNR and CDR2 FQNEAQ (reference sequence). This CDR3 comprises 13 residues. CDR3 region: CASSRRDYYEQYF. In DNA, the CDR3 is TGTGCCAGCAGCCGACGAGATTACTACGAGCAGTACTTC.

In this sample, this clonotype turned up once. One base away lies a much larger clone, so this may be a sequencing read error. This chain joins TRBV7-2 and TRBJ2-1; D may correspond to TRBD1 or TRBD2 (5 bases each). The CDR3 consists of 15 residues. Trimming took off 1 base at V and 9 bases at J, with 16 bases between the two ends. From germline, CDR1 is SGHTA and CDR2 FQGNSA. DNA of the CDR3: TGTGCCAGCAGCTTAGTTGGGTTTGTGAGGGGTGAGCAGTTCTTC. Translation: CASSLVGFVRGEQFF. The whole variable domain, filled in from reference TRBV7-2 and TRBJ2-1, reads GAGVSQSPSNKVTEKGKDVELRCDPISGHTALYWYRQSLGQGLEFLIYFQGNSAPDKSGLPSDRFSAERTGGSVSTLTIQRTQQEDSAVYLCASSLVGFVRGEQFFGPGTRLTVL.

V is TRBV19 and J is TRBJ2-1; TRBD2 matches at 10 bases. Looked up from germline, CDR1 is LNHDA and CDR2 is SQIVND (reference sequence). This CDR3 has 15 residues. After removal of 5 bases from V and 9 bases from J, the junction contained 10 bases not matched to a gene. The CDR3 reads CASSSGLARRSEQFF. Written as DNA, the CDR3 is TGTGCCAGTAGTTCGGGACTAGCGAGACGCAGTGAGCAGTTCTTC.

This chain joins TRBV6-4 and TRBJ2-1, with D possibly TRBD2 on 5 matching bases. The germline V gene encodes CDR1 MRHNA and CDR2 SNTAGT. CDR3 length equals 14 residues. V lost 5 bases, J lost 8 bases, and 16 bases lay in between. CDR3 protein: CASSLDASSDEQFF. CDR3 DNA: TGTGCCAGCAGTCTGGATGCTAGTAGCGATGAGCAGTTCTTC.

Only a few counts were recorded for this clonotype. This chain connects TRBV28 to TRBJ2-2, with D hard to call. V lost 6 bases and J 7 bases, leaving 12 bases between the germline ends. CDR1 is MDHEN, CDR2 SYDVKM, per germline. CDR3 size: 13 residues. The CDR3: CASRTQAIGELFF. In DNA form, the CDR3 reads TGTGCCAGCAGAACCCAGGCCATCGGGGAGCTGTTTTTT.

This clonotype has just a few counts. This chain links TRBV7-2 with TRBJ2-5, with D hard to call. This CDR3 is built from 13 residues. V was shortened by 5 bases and J by 7 bases, with 14 bases between the two germline ends. From germline, CDR1 is SGHTA and CDR2 FQGNSA. The CDR3 coding sequence is TGTGCCAGCAGCCCAAACGTGGCGGCGACCCAGTACTTC. Protein: CASSPNVAATQYF.

The J gene is TRBJ2-1, the V gene TRBV10-3; maybe TRBD2 (7 bases). Germline values: CDR1 ENHRY, CDR2 SYGVKD. V was shortened by 4 bases and J by 9 bases, with 19 bases between the two germline ends. The CDR3 covers 15 residues. For the CDR3, the DNA is TGTGCCATCAGTGGCACGGGCGGGAGAGGGGGTGAGCAGTTCTTC. It encodes CAISGTGGRGGEQFF.

This clonotype was recorded a few times. The chain combines TRBV5-1 with TRBJ1-1; D ambiguous. The length of the CDR3 is 15 residues. The germline CDR1 and CDR2 sequences are SGHRS and YFSETQ. V shed 0 bases and J shed 1 base, with 10 bases lying between them. This CDR3 is CASSLGSAENTEAFF. CDR3 DNA: TGCGCCAGCAGCTTGGGGTCCGCGGAGAACACTGAAGCTTTCTTT.

This clonotype was detected ten times or more. The rearrangement uses TRBV6-5 and TRBJ1-5; 7 bases agree with TRBD1. Trimming at V came to 6 bases and at J to 4 bases, leaving 6 bases not matched to a gene. CDR3 length equals 14 residues. CDR1 and CDR2 from the germline V gene are MNHEY and SVGAGI. The CDR3 spells CASRRDSSNQPQHF. In DNA form, the CDR3 reads TGTGCCAGCAGGCGGGACAGCAGTAATCAGCCCCAGCATTTT.

The chain couples TRBV7-3 to TRBJ2-5; 13 nucleotides align to TRBD2. The J segment lost 1 base and the V segment lost 5 bases, leaving 7 bases of the junction unmatched. This CDR3 spans 17 amino acids. Germline assignment: CDR1 SGHTA and CDR2 FQGTGA. Written as DNA, the CDR3 is TGTGCCAGCAGCCTGGGACTAGCGGGACGGGCCCAAGAGACCCAGTACTTC. This encodes CASSLGLAGRAQETQYF.

The chain couples TRBV2 to TRBJ2-3; 14 bases match TRBD2. Trimming cost V 7 bases and J 0 bases; bases outside gene matches: 9. Germline CDR1 is SNHLY and CDR2 is FYNNEI. The CDR3 has 18 residues. The CDR3 nucleotides are TGTGCCAGCAAGGGACTAGCGGGGGCCAGTGCTAGCACAGATACGCAGTATTTT. Translation: CASKGLAGASASTDTQYF.

Many counts were recorded for this clonotype. The chain couples TRBV27 to TRBJ2-7; D ambiguous. The V and J ends lost 6 bases and 0 bases respectively, with 3 bases between them. The CDR3 sequence is 11 residues long. Looked up from germline, CDR1 is MNHEY and CDR2 is SMNVEV (reference sequence). CDR3 DNA: TGTGCCAGCAGGAGCTCCTACGAGCAGTACTTC. Translation: CASRSSYEQYF.

The chain has TRBV5-1 and TRBJ2-1; D gene uncertain. CDR1 is SGHRS and CDR2 is YFSETQ in the germline V gene. CDR3 length equals 11 residues. Trimming shortened V by 0 bases and J by 12 bases, and 7 bases separated the two germline ends. CDR3 loop: CASSLGWGQFF. The CDR3 DNA reads TGCGCCAGCAGCTTGGGCTGGGGGCAGTTCTTC.

This clonotype occurred many times. The chain has TRBV7-9 and TRBJ2-1; D tentatively reads TRBD1 or TRBD2 (5 bases each). This CDR3 region has 15 residues. V was trimmed by 7 bases and J by 8 bases, leaving 21 bases between them. The germline gives CDR1 SEHNR, CDR2 FQNEAQ (reference sequence). The DNA of the CDR3 is TGTGCCAGCACCCGATCGGGGACCCGAGGAGATGAGCAGTTCTTC. Translated: CASTRSGTRGDEQFF.

This clonotype was counted ten times or more. V gene TRBV5-1 combines with J gene TRBJ1-1; D remains ambiguous. The CDR3 has 14 amino acids. The V end lost 2 bases, the J end lost 2 bases, and 10 bases lay between the germline ends. The germline CDR1 and CDR2 sequences are SGHRS and YFSETQ. In DNA, the CDR3 is TGCGCCAGCAGCTTCGAAACATTAAACACTGAAGCTTTCTTT. Its protein product is CASSFETLNTEAFF.

V and J are TRBV12-3 or TRBV12-4 and TRBJ1-2; the D gene is possibly TRBD1 (5 bases). V dropped 4 bases and J dropped 2 bases, with 11 bases sitting between them. This CDR3 has 14 residues. The CDR3 region is CASSSSGMNYGYTF. Written as DNA, the CDR3 is TGTGCCAGCAGTTCCTCAGGGATGAACTATGGCTACACCTTC.

This clonotype has a count of ten or more. The V call is TRBV7-2, the J call TRBJ2-5; D gene unclear. The CDR3 length is 14 residues. Per germline, CDR1 SGHTA and CDR2 FQGNSA. With 1 base removed from V and 5 bases from J, the gap between germline ends came to 11 bases. Here the CDR3 reads CASSLGTPSETQYF. The CDR3 DNA reads as TGTGCCAGCAGCTTAGGGACCCCTAGTGAGACCCAGTACTTC.

This clonotype was detected ten times or more. The CDR3 sequence is CASSQDRGHEQYF. In DNA, the CDR3 is TGTGCCAGCAGCCAGGACAGGGGCCACGAGCAGTACTTC. This sequence joins TRBV12-3 or TRBV12-4 and TRBJ2-7, with TRBD1 matching 9 bases. The CDR3 covers 13 residues. V was clipped by 6 bases and J by 5 bases; unmatched bases: 5.

The table lists this clonotype with a few counts. This chain uses TRBV24-1 with TRBJ1-1; D ambiguous. From germline, CDR1 is KGHDR and CDR2 SFDVKD. Trimming left V 8 bases short and J 0 bases short, with 9 bases between. The CDR3 covers 13 residues. The CDR3 DNA follows: TGTGCCACCATGGAGGGCTTGAACACTGAAGCTTTCTTT. It specifies CATMEGLNTEAFF.

The chain carries TRBV28 and TRBJ1-2; 7 bases are shared with TRBD1. V shed 8 bases and J 0 bases; nucleotides not matched to a gene: 9. CDR1 is MDHEN, CDR2 SYDVKM, per germline. The CDR3 totals 15 residues. This chain's CDR3 is CASGSAGGANYGYTF. CDR3 DNA sequence: TGTGCCAGCGGTTCGGCAGGGGGAGCTAACTATGGCTACACCTTC.

This clonotype was found a few times. The J gene is TRBJ2-3, the V gene TRBV30, with D hard to call. The V and J ends lost 1 base and 0 bases respectively, with 8 bases between them. From germline, CDR1 is GTSNPN and CDR2 SVGIG (reference sequence). This CDR3 has 14 residues. The CDR3 loop reads CAWSASRSTDTQYF. The CDR3 coding sequence is TGTGCCTGGAGTGCCAGCAGGAGCACAGATACGCAGTATTTT.

This clonotype was counted many times. The rearrangement joins TRBV3-1 to TRBJ2-3; TRBD2 matches 9 bases. The length of the CDR3 is 16 residues. Looked up from germline, CDR1 is LGHDT and CDR2 is YNNKEL (reference sequence). V lost 0 bases, J lost 2 bases, and 3 bases stayed unmatched. The CDR3 DNA sequence: TGTGCCAGCAGCCAAGAGGCGGGGGGGATCACAGATACGCAGTATTTT. Translating it yields CASSQEAGGITDTQYF.

J is TRBJ2-2 and V is TRBV30; 7 bases fit TRBD2. This CDR3 has 15 amino acids. Germline V gene data show CDR1 as GTSNPN and CDR2 as SVGIG (reference sequence). V dropped 4 bases and J dropped 5; count of bases not matched to a gene: 10. The CDR3 loop reads CAWTSEGGMTGELFF. The CDR3 DNA is TGTGCCTGGACCTCTGAGGGAGGGATGACCGGGGAGCTGTTTTTT.

This clonotype came up a few times. The chain recombines TRBV10-3 with TRBJ2-5; D not certain. The CDR3 covers 11 residues. The germline V gene encodes CDR1 ENHRY and CDR2 SYGVKD. Trimming stripped 6 bases from V and 3 bases from J, with 5 bases between. CDR3 residues: CAIRDEETQYF. The CDR3 DNA reads as TGTGCCATCAGAGATGAAGAGACCCAGTACTTC.

This clonotype has at least ten counts. This rearrangement joins TRBV7-7 to TRBJ1-1; weak D call: TRBD1 (6 bases). The V end lost 5 bases, the J end lost 7 bases, and 17 bases lay between the germline ends. The CDR3 is made up of 14 amino acids. Germline-derived CDR1 and CDR2 are SSHAT and FNYEAQ (reference sequence). DNA of the CDR3: TGTGCCAGCAGCCCGATACAAGGGGGGGGTGAAGCTTTCTTT. It is translated as CASSPIQGGGEAFF.